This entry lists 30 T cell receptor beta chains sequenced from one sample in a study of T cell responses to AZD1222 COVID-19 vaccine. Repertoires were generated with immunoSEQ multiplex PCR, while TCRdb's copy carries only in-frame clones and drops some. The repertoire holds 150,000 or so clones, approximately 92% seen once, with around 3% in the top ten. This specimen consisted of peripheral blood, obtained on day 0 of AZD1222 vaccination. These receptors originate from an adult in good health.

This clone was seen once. The CDR3 DNA is TGTGCCAGCAGCTCCATTTACGGGGGTTACGAGCAGTACTTC. Translating gives CASSSIYGGYEQYF. The rearrangement joins TRBV5-6 to TRBJ2-7; D might be TRBD2 (6 bases). CDR1 and CDR2 (germline): SGHDT, YYEEEE. V lost 3 bases, J lost 4 bases, and 14 bases lay in between. This CDR3 is 14 amino acids long.

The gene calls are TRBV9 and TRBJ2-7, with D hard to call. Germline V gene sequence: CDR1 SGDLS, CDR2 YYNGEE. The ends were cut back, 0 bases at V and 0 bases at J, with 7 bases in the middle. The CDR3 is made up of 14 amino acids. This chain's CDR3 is CASSVGGVSYEQYF. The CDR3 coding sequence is TGTGCCAGCAGCGTAGGAGGTGTCTCCTACGAGCAGTACTTC.

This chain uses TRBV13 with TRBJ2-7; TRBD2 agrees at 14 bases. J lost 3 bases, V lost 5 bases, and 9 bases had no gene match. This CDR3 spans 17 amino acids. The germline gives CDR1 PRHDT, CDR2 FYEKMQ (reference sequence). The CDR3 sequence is CASSNPGTSGSYYEQYF. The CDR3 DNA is TGTGCCAGCAGCAACCCCGGGACTAGCGGGAGTTACTACGAGCAGTACTTC. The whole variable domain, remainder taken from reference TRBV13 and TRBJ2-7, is AAGVIQSPRHLIKEKRETATLKCYPIPRHDTVYWYQQGPGQDPQFLISFYEKMQSDKGSIPDRFSAQQFSDYHSELNMSSLELGDSALYFCASSNPGTSGSYYEQYFGPGTRLTVT.

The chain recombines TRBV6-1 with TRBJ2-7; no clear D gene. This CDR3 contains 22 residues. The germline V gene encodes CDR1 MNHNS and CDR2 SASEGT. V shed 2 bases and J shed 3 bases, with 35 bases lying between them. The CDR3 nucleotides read TGTGCCAGCAGTGAAAAGGGTACCTTTCTGTCGTCGCCTTCGAGAGGAAACTACGAGCAGTACTTC. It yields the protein CASSEKGTFLSSPSRGNYEQYF.

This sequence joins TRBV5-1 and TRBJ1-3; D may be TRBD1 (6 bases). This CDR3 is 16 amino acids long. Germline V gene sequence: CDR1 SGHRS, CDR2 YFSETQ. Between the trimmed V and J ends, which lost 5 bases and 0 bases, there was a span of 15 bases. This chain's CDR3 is CASRPTGYRSGNTIYF. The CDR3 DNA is TGCGCCAGCAGACCGACAGGATACCGCTCTGGAAACACCATATATTTT.

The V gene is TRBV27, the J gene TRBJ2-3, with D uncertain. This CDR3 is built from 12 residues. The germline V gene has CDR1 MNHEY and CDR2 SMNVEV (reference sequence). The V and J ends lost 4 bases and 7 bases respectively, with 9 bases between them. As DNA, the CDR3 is TGTGCCAGCAGTTCGACGGTAAATACGCAGTATTTT. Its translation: CASSSTVNTQYF.

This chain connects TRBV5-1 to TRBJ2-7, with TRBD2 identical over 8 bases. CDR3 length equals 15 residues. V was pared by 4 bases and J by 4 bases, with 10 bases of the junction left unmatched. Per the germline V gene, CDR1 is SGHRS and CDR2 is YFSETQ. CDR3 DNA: TGCGCCAGCAGCACTTCACTGACTAGCGCTTACGAGCAGTACTTC. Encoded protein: CASSTSLTSAYEQYF. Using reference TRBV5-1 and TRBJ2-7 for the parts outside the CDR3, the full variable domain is KAGVTQTPRYLIKTRGQQVTLSCSPISGHRSVSWYQQTPGQGLQFLFEYFSETQRNKGNFPGRFSGRQFSNSRSEMNVSTLELGDSALYLCASSTSLTSAYEQYFGPGTRLTVT.

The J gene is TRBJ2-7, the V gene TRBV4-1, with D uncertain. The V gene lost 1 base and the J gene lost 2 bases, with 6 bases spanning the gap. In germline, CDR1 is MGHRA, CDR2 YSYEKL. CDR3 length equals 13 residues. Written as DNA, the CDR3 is TGCGCCAGCAGCCAAGCCCCGACCTACGAGCAGTACTTC. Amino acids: CASSQAPTYEQYF.

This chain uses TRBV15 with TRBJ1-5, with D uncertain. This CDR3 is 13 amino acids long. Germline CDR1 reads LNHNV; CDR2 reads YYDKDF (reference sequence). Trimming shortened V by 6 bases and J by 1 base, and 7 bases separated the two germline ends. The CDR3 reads CATSRQSNQPQHF. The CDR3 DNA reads TGTGCCACCAGTAGGCAGAGCAATCAGCCCCAGCATTTT.

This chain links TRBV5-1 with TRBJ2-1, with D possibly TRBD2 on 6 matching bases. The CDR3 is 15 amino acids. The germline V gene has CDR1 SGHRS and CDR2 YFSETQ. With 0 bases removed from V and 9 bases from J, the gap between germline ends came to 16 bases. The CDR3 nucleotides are TGCGCCAGCAGCTTGGGGGGGACTGGCGGGTCTGAGCAGTTCTTC. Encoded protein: CASSLGGTGGSEQFF. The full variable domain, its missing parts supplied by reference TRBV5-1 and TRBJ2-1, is KAGVTQTPRYLIKTRGQQVTLSCSPISGHRSVSWYQQTPGQGLQFLFEYFSETQRNKGNFPGRFSGRQFSNSRSEMNVSTLELGDSALYLCASSLGGTGGSEQFFGPGTRLTVL.

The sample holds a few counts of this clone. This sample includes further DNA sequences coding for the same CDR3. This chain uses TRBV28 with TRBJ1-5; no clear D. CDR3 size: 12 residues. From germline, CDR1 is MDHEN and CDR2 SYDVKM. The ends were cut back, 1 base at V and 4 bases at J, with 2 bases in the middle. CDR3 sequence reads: CASSLFNQPQHF. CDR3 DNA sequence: TGTGCCAGCAGTTTATTTAATCAGCCCCAGCATTTT. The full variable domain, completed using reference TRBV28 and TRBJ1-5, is DVKVTQSSRYLVKRTGEKVFLECVQDMDHENMFWYRQDPGLGLRLIYFSYDVKMKEKGDIPEGYSVSREKKERFSLILESASTNQTSMYLCASSLFNQPQHFGDGTRLSIL.

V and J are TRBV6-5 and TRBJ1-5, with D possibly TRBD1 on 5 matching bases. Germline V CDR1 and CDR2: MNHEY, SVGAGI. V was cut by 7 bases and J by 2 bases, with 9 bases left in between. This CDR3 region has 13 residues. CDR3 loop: CASIAGGNQPQHF. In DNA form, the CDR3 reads TGTGCCAGCATAGCGGGGGGCAATCAGCCCCAGCATTTT.

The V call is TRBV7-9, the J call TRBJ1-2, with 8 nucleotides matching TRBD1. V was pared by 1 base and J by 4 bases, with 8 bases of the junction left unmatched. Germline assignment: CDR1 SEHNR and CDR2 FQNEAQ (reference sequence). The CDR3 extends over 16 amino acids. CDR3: CASSLGGQGAVYGYTF. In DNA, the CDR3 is TGTGCCAGCAGCTTAGGAGGGCAGGGGGCGGTCTATGGCTACACCTTC.

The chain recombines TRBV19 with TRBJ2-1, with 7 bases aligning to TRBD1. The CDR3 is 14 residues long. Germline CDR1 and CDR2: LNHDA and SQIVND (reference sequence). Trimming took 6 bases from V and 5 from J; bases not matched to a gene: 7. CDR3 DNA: TGTGCCAGTAGAAAAAAGGGGACAGACAATGAGCAGTTCTTC. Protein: CASRKKGTDNEQFF.

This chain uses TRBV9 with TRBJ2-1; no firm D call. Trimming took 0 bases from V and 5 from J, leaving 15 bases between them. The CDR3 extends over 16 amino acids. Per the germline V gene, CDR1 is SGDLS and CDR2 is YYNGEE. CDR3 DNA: TGTGCCAGCAGCGTAGGCACCTCGATTCCTCACAATGAGCAGTTCTTC. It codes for CASSVGTSIPHNEQFF.

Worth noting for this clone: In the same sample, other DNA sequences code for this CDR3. The CDR3 loop reads CASSLVAGGSYNEQFF. The DNA for the CDR3 is TGCGCCAGCAGCTTGGTGGCGGGCGGCTCCTACAATGAGCAGTTCTTC. The chain carries TRBV5-1 and TRBJ2-1; D is possibly TRBD2 (5 bases). From germline, CDR1 is SGHRS and CDR2 YFSETQ. V was clipped by 0 bases and J by 0 bases, with 10 bases between them. The CDR3 consists of 16 residues.

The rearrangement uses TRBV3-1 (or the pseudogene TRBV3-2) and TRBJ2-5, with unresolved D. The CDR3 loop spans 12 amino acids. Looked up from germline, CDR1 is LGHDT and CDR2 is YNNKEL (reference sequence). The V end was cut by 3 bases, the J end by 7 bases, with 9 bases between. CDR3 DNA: TGTGCCAGCAGCCAGGGTCCTGCGACCCAGTACTTC. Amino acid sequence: CASSQGPATQYF.

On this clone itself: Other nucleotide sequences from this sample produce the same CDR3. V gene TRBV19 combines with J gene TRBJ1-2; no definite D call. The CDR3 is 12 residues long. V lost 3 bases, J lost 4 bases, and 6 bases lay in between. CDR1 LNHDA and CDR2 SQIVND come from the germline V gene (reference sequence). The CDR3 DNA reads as TGTGCCAGTAGTATTCAAGGCTATGGCTACACCTTC. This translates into CASSIQGYGYTF.

CDR3: CASSVGVTNEQFF. In nucleotides, the CDR3 is TGTGCCAGCAGCGTTGGAGTCACCAATGAGCAGTTCTTC. The chain combines TRBV9 with TRBJ2-1; D is unresolved. The germline V gene has CDR1 SGDLS and CDR2 YYNGEE. The CDR3 is 13 amino acids. With 2 bases removed from V and 6 bases from J, the gap between germline ends came to 9 bases.

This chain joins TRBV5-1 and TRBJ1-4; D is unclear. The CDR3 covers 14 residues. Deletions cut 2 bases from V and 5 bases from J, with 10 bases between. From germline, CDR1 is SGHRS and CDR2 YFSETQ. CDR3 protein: CASSFTRPNEKLFF. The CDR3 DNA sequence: TGCGCCAGCAGCTTTACAAGACCGAATGAAAAACTGTTTTTT.

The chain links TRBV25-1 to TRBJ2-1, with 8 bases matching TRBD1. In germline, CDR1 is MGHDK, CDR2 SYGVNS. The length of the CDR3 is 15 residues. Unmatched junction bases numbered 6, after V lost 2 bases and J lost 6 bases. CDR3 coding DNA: TGTGCCAGCAGTGAAAGACAGGGGAGGACCAATGAGCAGTTCTTC. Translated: CASSERQGRTNEQFF.

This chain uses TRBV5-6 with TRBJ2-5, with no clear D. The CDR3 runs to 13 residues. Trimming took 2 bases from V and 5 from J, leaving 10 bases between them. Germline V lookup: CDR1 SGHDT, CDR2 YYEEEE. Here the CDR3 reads CASSFMGLETQYF. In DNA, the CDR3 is TGTGCCAGCAGCTTTATGGGCCTGGAGACCCAGTACTTC.

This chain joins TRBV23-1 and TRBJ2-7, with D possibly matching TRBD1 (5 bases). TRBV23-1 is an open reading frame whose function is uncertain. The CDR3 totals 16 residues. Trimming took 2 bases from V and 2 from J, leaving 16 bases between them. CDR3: CASSQPTGAPPYEQYF. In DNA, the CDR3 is TGCGCCAGCAGTCAACCCACAGGTGCCCCTCCCTACGAGCAGTACTTC.

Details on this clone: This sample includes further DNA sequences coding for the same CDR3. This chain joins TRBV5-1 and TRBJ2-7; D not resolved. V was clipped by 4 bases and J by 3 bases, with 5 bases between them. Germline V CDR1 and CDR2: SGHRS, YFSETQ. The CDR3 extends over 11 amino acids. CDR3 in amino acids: CASSLHYEQYF. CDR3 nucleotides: TGCGCCAGCAGCCTACACTACGAGCAGTACTTC.

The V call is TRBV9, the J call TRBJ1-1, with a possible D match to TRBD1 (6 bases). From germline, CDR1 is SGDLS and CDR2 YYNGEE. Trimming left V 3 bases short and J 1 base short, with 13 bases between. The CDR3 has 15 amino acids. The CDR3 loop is CASSEDRQANTEAFF. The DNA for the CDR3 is TGTGCCAGCAGCGAGGACAGACAGGCGAACACTGAAGCTTTCTTT.

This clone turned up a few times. The CDR3 region is CASSYDPGLNTEAFF. CDR3 bases: TGTGCCAGCAGTTACGACCCCGGTCTGAACACTGAAGCTTTCTTT. The J gene is TRBJ1-1, the V gene TRBV6-5; D gene ambiguous. Trimming left V 2 bases short and J 0 bases short, with 10 bases between. The CDR3 sequence is 15 residues long. Germline V gene data show CDR1 as MNHEY and CDR2 as SVGAGI.

The CDR3 sequence is CASSFIQEAEAFF. CDR3 coding DNA: TGTGCCAGCAGCTTCATCCAAGAGGCTGAAGCTTTCTTT. The gene calls are TRBV7-9 and TRBJ1-1; D remains unclear. The CDR3 consists of 13 residues. Between the trimmed V and J ends, which lost 3 bases and 6 bases, there was a span of 11 bases. Germline CDR1 is SEHNR and CDR2 is FQNEAQ (reference sequence).

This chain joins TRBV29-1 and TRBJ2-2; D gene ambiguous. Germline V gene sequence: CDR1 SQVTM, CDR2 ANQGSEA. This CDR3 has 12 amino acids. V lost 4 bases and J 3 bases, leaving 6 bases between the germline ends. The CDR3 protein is CSVVLYTGELFF. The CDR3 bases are TGCAGCGTTGTTTTGTACACCGGGGAGCTGTTTTTT.

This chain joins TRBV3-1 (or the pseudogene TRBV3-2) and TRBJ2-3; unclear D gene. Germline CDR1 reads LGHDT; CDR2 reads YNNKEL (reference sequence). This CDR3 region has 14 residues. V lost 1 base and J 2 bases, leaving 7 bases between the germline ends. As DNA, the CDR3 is TGTGCCAGCAGCCAAGGGGCCTACACAGATACGCAGTATTTT. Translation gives CASSQGAYTDTQYF.

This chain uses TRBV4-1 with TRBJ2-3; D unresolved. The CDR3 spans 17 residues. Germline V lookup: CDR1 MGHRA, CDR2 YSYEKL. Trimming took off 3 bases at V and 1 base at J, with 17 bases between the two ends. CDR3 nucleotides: TGCGCCAGCAGCCATCCCGAGTCCCCCCTCGGCACAGATACGCAGTATTTT. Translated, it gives CASSHPESPLGTDTQYF.